These 22 T cell receptor beta chains were all obtained from the same sample, sequenced in a study of cytomegalovirus exposure and HLA in healthy donors. In the PCR, 60 Vbeta and 13 Jbeta primers were used. TCRdb's table, derived via immunoSEQ multiplex PCR, lists solely in-frame clones and lacks some. The data show 150,000 to 180,000 clones, about 80% seen once. The sample comprised PBMCs. The receptor set was obtained from a man between 25 and 39 years old in good health and CMV-seropositive.

The chain links TRBV5-6 to TRBJ2-7, with a tentative D call TRBD1 (5 bases). This CDR3 has 13 amino acids. The ends were cut back, 1 base at V and 2 bases at J, with 7 bases in the middle. Germline values: CDR1 SGHDT, CDR2 YYEEEE. CDR3 residues: CASSLIRAYEQYF. The CDR3 bases are TGTGCCAGCAGCTTGATCAGGGCCTACGAGCAGTACTTC.

J is TRBJ2-5 and V is TRBV7-8; 13 bases are a match to TRBD2. The CDR3 sequence is 17 residues long. Germline V gives CDR1 SGHVS, CDR2 FQNEAQ. V was pared by 0 bases and J by 5 bases, with 6 bases of the junction left unmatched. The CDR3 DNA sequence: TGTGCCAGCAGCTTAGCTACTAGCGGGAGGGTGGGGGAGACCCAGTACTTC. Its translation is CASSLATSGRVGETQYF.

The rearrangement uses TRBV18 and TRBJ2-2; D is possibly TRBD1 (6 bases). This CDR3 has 17 amino acids. Trimming stripped 3 bases from V and 2 bases from J, with 16 bases between. Germline V gives CDR1 KGHSH, CDR2 LQKENI. CDR3 amino acids: CASSPRAGALNTGELFF. The CDR3 bases are TGTGCCAGCTCACCGAGAGCAGGGGCGCTAAACACCGGGGAGCTGTTTTTT. The full variable domain, rest sourced from reference TRBV18 and TRBJ2-2, is NAGVMQNPRHLVRRRGQEARLRCSPMKGHSHVYWYRQLPEEGLKFMVYLQKENIIDESGMPKERFSAEFPKEGPSILRIQQVVRGDSAAYFCASSPRAGALNTGELFFGEGSRLTVL.

The chain recombines TRBV5-6 with TRBJ1-6; 7 bases map to TRBD1. V shed 4 bases and J 10 bases; nucleotides not matched to a gene: 20. The germline CDR1 and CDR2 sequences are SGHDT and YYEEEE. CDR3 length equals 18 residues. Written as DNA, the CDR3 is TGTGCCAGCAGCCCAACCGGACCTAGACAGGGAATGGGGTCACCCCTCCACTTT. Its protein product is CASSPTGPRQGMGSPLHF.

In DNA form, the CDR3 reads TGTGCCAGCAGCTTAGAGACGGGGGGGGCGGAAGGAAACACCATATATTTT. This encodes CASSLETGGAEGNTIYF. V usage is TRBV7-9 and J usage is TRBJ1-3; a possible D gene is TRBD1 (6 bases). V lost 1 base, J lost 4 bases, and 17 bases lay in between. Germline V gives CDR1 SEHNR, CDR2 FQNEAQ (reference sequence). CDR3 length: 17 residues.

CDR3 DNA: TGTGCCAGCAGCCCACTAGCGAAAAGCTCCTACAATGAGCAGTTCTTC. Translating gives CASSPLAKSSYNEQFF. The chain carries TRBV9 and TRBJ2-1; 7 positions match TRBD2. Germline V lookup: CDR1 SGDLS, CDR2 YYNGEE. The trim removed 4 bases at V and 0 bases at J, leaving 7 bases unmatched. This CDR3 region has 16 residues. Complete variable domain (other parts from reference TRBV9 and TRBJ2-1): DSGVTQTPKHLITATGQRVTLRCSPRSGDLSVYWYQQSLDQGLQFLIQYYNGEERAKGNILERFSAQQFPDLHSELNLSSLELGDSALYFCASSPLAKSSYNEQFFGPGTRLTVL.

The V and J genes are TRBV4-1 and TRBJ2-1, with 14 positions matching TRBD2. Trimming at V came to 4 bases and at J to 7 bases, leaving 12 bases not matched to a gene. Germline V gives CDR1 MGHRA, CDR2 YSYEKL. The CDR3 extends over 18 amino acids. The CDR3 bases are TGCGCCAGCAGCCCAGGGTGGGGACTAGCGGGAGCTAGAAATGAGCAGTTCTTC. Translated: CASSPGWGLAGARNEQFF.

The chain links TRBV7-3 to TRBJ2-3; D unresolved. Germline V CDR1 and CDR2: SGHTA, FQGTGA. Trimming pared 5 bases from V and 3 bases from J, leaving 12 bases between. CDR3 length equals 14 residues. CDR3 DNA: TGTGCCAGCAGCCCTCTAGTGGAAACAGATACGCAGTATTTT. It is translated as CASSPLVETDTQYF.

Of note for this clone: No conserved phenylalanine or tryptophan is present at the end of the CDR3, so a read error is the likely explanation. The DNA is omitted, as the CDR3 cannot be located on it reliably, and the CDR3 follows TCRdb's listing. The chain employs TRBV11-3 and TRBJ1-3; the listed D gene, TRBD1, was not tested against the DNA. Per the germline V gene, CDR1 is SGHNT and CDR2 is YENEEA. The CDR3 length equals 13 residues, ends included. The CDR3 protein is CASSLDWLGADSL.

The chain links TRBV5-5 to TRBJ2-1, with D perhaps TRBD2 (5 bases). The CDR3 loop spans 14 amino acids. V lost 2 bases and J lost 9, with 15 bases in between. Germline V gene lookup returns CDR1 SGHKS and CDR2 YYEKEE (reference sequence). The CDR3 DNA reads as TGTGCCAGCAGCTTTGCTCTGCGGGTGGGTGAGCAGTTCTTC. Protein product: CASSFALRVGEQFF.

This clone was found once. The rearrangement uses TRBV30 and TRBJ2-7; perhaps TRBD2 as D (6 bases). V lost 0 bases and J lost 4, with 16 bases in between. This CDR3 comprises 15 residues. Germline V CDR1 and CDR2: GTSNPN, SVGIG (reference sequence). The CDR3 DNA reads TGTGCCTGGAGTGTACAGTCTAGCGTGGTGTACGAGCAGTACTTC. It specifies CAWSVQSSVVYEQYF. Using reference TRBV30 and TRBJ2-7 for the parts outside the CDR3, the full variable domain is SQTIHQWPATLVQPVGSPLSLECTVEGTSNPNLYWYRQAAGRGLQLLFYSVGIGQISSEVPQNLSASRPQDRQFILSSKKLLLSDSGFYLCAWSVQSSVVYEQYFGPGTRLTVT.

This clone has more than one count but fewer than ten. The chain carries TRBV9 and TRBJ2-2; 8 bases map to TRBD2. CDR3 size: 19 residues. V gave up 0 bases and J gave up 3 bases; unmatched junction bases: 13. Germline V gene data show CDR1 as SGDLS and CDR2 as YYNGEE. In nucleotides, the CDR3 is TGTGCCAGCAGCGTAGAGATGGCAGCGGGAGCGGGCGACACCGGGGAGCTGTTTTTT. Translated: CASSVEMAAGAGDTGELFF.

The CDR3 region has the DNA TGTGCCAGCAGTTTGGACAGGGGGCTACATCAGCCCCAGCATTTT. Amino acid sequence: CASSLDRGLHQPQHF. This chain links TRBV28 with TRBJ1-5, with 11 bases aligning to TRBD1. V shed 3 bases, J shed 5 bases, and the junction held 3 bases outside the gene matches. The CDR3 contains 15 residues. The V gene's germline CDR1 is MDHEN and CDR2 SYDVKM.

The V call is TRBV27, the J call TRBJ1-3; D gene uncertain. V was cut by 8 bases and J by 4 bases, with 6 bases left in between. Germline V lookup: CDR1 MNHEY, CDR2 SMNVEV (reference sequence). The CDR3 covers 11 residues. Written as DNA, the CDR3 is TGTGCCAGCGCGGTAGGAAACACCATATATTTT. It yields the protein CASAVGNTIYF.

The chain carries TRBV11-2 and TRBJ2-1, with 12 bases fitting TRBD2. J gave up 4 bases and V 5 bases, and 9 bases lay outside the gene matches. The length of the CDR3 is 17 residues. Germline loops: CDR1 SGHAT, CDR2 FQNNGV. The CDR3 DNA is TGTGCCAGCAGCACTCGGACTAGCGGGACGGTGTACAATGAGCAGTTCTTC. It yields the protein CASSTRTSGTVYNEQFF.

The chain's CDR3 is CASSLNSRSVPDTQYF. DNA for the CDR3: TGTGCCAGCAGCTTAAATTCACGATCGGTCCCAGATACGCAGTATTTT. The J gene is TRBJ2-3, the V gene TRBV7-2; no clear D gene. In germline, CDR1 is SGHTA, CDR2 FQGNSA. Trimming removed 2 bases at V and 4 bases at J, with 16 bases between. This CDR3 spans 16 amino acids.

This chain uses TRBV2 with TRBJ2-2; D is possibly TRBD2 (5 bases). The V end lost 5 bases, the J end lost 2 bases, and 9 bases lay between the germline ends. Germline loops: CDR1 SNHLY, CDR2 FYNNEI. This CDR3 region has 14 residues. The CDR3 here is CASSLEVNTGELFF. The CDR3 nucleotides read TGTGCCAGCAGTCTGGAGGTTAACACCGGGGAGCTGTTTTTT.

The V and J genes are TRBV9 and TRBJ2-2; D may be TRBD1 (6 bases). CDR3 length: 15 residues. The germline gives CDR1 SGDLS, CDR2 YYNGEE. Trimming took off 0 bases at V and 2 bases at J, with 8 bases between the two ends. This CDR3 reads CASSVAGTNTGELFF. The CDR3 DNA is TGTGCCAGCAGCGTAGCCGGGACAAACACCGGGGAGCTGTTTTTT.

DNA of the CDR3: TGTGCCAGCAGTGAATTTAACGGGAGGAAGGGCAATGAGCAGTTCTTC. It is translated as CASSEFNGRKGNEQFF. The chain recombines TRBV25-1 with TRBJ2-1; 7 bases fit TRBD2. The CDR3 spans 16 residues. The germline gives CDR1 MGHDK, CDR2 SYGVNS. After removal of 1 base from V and 6 bases from J, the junction contained 9 bases not matched to a gene.

The V gene is TRBV7-9, the J gene TRBJ2-5, with 8 bases fitting TRBD1. The germline V gene encodes CDR1 SEHNR and CDR2 FQNEAQ (reference sequence). The CDR3 is 15 residues long. V lost 1 base and J lost 5; bases outside the gene matches: 6. The CDR3 reads CASSLGGQGRETQYF. CDR3 DNA sequence: TGTGCCAGCAGCTTAGGAGGACAGGGACGCGAGACCCAGTACTTC.

This sequence joins TRBV28 and TRBJ1-1; the D is unclear. CDR1 and CDR2 (germline): MDHEN, SYDVKM. The CDR3 runs 13 residues. V was clipped by 6 bases and J by 2 bases, with 10 bases between them. CDR3 DNA sequence: TGTGCCAGCAGGGGAGAGGTCAACACTGAAGCTTTCTTT. Amino acid sequence: CASRGEVNTEAFF.

This clone showed up just once. The chain has TRBV7-2 and TRBJ1-5, with D hard to call. Germline V gene data show CDR1 as SGHTA and CDR2 as FQGNSA. With 2 bases removed from V and 5 bases from J, the gap between germline ends came to 10 bases. CDR3 length: 14 residues. The CDR3 reads CASSLLERDQPQHF. The DNA for the CDR3 is TGTGCCAGCAGCTTACTAGAACGGGATCAGCCCCAGCATTTT.